This T cell receptor (beta chain) was sequenced in a study of response to subunit inactivated influenza vaccine. On this clonotype itself: Its specificity is unknown.

One entry per CDR3 protein, called by TCRdb with MiXCR from the RT-PCR reads. Of over 750,000 distinct CDR3 sequences in the sample, around 20% were seen once. The V gene end was trimmed by 0 bases and the J gene end by 2 bases; junction bases not matched to a gene: 0. This CDR3 has 14 residues. Overall study findings and caveats: Every seasonal influenza vaccination brings in few new T cells, the authors suggested.

The sequenced sample was PBMCs from blood, obtained 5 to 6 days after vaccination. The receptor comes from a middle-aged man who received an inactivated influenza vaccine. The chain has TRBV12-3 or TRBV12-4 and TRBJ2-5; 7 bases align to TRBD1. The CDR3 nucleotides are TGTGCCAGCAGTTTAGCACAGGGGCAAGAGACCCAGTACTTC. This translates into CASSLAQGQETQYF.